This T cell receptor (beta chain) is drawn from a study of T cell changes during pregnancy in multiple sclerosis. The data were produced by immunoSEQ multiplex PCR, yet TCRdb's version contains in-frame clones alone and is incomplete. Among around 40,000 clones listed, about 91% were seen once. CDR3 length: 16 residues. The trim removed 5 bases at V and 1 base at J, leaving 10 bases unmatched. The germline V gene has CDR1 SGHTA and CDR2 FQGNSA. The chain carries TRBV7-2 and TRBJ2-5, with 7 bases matching TRBD1. The sequence was obtained from a female donor with multiple sclerosis, enrolled in a pregnancy study. The sample was CD4+ T cells from peripheral blood mononuclear cells, taken in the first trimester of pregnancy. This chain's CDR3 is CASSRQGALLQETQYF. As DNA, the CDR3 is TGTGCCAGCAGCCGACAGGGTGCGCTTCTCCAAGAGACCCAGTACTTC.